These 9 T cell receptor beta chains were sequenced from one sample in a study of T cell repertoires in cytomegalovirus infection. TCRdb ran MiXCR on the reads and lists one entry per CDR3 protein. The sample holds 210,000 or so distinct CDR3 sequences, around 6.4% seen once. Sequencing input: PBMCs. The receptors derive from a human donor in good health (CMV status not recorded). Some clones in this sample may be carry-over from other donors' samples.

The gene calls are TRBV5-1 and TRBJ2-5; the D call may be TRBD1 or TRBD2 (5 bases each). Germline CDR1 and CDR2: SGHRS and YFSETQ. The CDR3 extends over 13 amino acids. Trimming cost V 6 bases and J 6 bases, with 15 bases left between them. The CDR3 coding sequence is TGCGCCAGCACCGGGGACCCACAAAAGACCCAGTACTTC. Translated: CASTGDPQKTQYF.

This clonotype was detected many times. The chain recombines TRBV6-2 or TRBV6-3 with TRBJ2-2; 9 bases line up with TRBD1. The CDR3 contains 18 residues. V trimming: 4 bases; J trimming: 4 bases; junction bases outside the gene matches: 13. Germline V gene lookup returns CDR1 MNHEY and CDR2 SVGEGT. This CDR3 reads CASSFGQGKRGRTGELFF. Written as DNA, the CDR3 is TGTGCCAGCAGTTTTGGACAGGGGAAGCGTGGGCGCACCGGGGAGCTGTTTTTT.

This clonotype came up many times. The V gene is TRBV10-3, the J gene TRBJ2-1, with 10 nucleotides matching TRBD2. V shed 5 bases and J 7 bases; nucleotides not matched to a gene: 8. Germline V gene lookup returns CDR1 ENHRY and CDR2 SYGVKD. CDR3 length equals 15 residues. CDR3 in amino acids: CAISSSGGGGNEQFF. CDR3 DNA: TGTGCCATCAGTTCAAGCGGGGGGGGCGGGAATGAGCAGTTCTTC.

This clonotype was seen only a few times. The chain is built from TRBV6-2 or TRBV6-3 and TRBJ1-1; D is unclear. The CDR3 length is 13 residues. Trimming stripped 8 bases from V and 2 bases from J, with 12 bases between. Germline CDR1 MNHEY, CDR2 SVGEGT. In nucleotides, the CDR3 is TGTGCCAGCGGGGTGGTCGGAAACACTGAAGCTTTCTTT. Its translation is CASGVVGNTEAFF.

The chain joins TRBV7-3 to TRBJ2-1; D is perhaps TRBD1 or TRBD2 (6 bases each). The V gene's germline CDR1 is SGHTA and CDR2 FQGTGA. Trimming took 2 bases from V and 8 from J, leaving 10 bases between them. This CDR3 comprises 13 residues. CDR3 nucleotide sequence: TGTGCCAGCAGCTTAGGGGGGCTGGATGAGCAGTTCTTC. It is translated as CASSLGGLDEQFF.

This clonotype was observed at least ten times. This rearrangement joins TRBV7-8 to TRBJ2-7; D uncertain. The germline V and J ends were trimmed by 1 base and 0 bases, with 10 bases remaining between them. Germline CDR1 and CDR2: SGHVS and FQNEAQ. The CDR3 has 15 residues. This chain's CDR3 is CASSLGLQHSYEQYF. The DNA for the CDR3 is TGTGCCAGCAGCTTAGGTCTGCAGCACTCCTACGAGCAGTACTTC.

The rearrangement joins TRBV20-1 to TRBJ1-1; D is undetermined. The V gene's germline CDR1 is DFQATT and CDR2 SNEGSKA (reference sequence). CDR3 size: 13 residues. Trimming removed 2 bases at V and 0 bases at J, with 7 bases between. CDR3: CSARNRMNTEAFF. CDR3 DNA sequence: TGCAGTGCTAGAAATCGAATGAACACTGAAGCTTTCTTT.

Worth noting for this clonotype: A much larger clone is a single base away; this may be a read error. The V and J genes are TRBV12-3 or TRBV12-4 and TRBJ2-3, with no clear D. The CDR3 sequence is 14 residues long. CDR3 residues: CASSFSRGTDTKYF. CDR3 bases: TGTGCCAGCAGTTTCTCTCGCGGCACAGATACGAAGTATTTT.

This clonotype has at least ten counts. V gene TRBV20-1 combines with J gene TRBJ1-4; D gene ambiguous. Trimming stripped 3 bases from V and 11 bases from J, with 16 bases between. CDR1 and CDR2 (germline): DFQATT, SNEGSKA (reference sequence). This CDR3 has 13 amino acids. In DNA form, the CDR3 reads TGCAGTGCTAGTCTCCGGGAAGGAGGGAAACTGTTTTTT. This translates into CSASLREGGKLFF.